These 27 T cell receptor beta chains originate from one sample sequenced in a study of CXCR3-negative and CXCR3-positive naive CD8 T cells. The TRB cDNA libraries were prepared by 5' RACE with UMI labels. TCRdb reanalyzed the 5' RACE reads, giving one entry per CDR3 protein sequence and no DNA. The table for this sample gives about 23,000 distinct CDR3 sequences. The sequenced sample was memory CD8+ T cells from blood. Receptors were obtained from a human donor in good health. Some clones in this sample may be carry-over from other donors' samples.

CDR3 protein: CASSPRDSGSATQYF. This rearrangement joins TRBV4-1 to TRBJ2-5; TCRdb indicates TRBD2, and absent DNA this call remains unverified. Germline lookup yields CDR1 MGHRA and CDR2 YSYEKL. This CDR3 has 15 residues.

The V gene is TRBV20-1, the J gene TRBJ2-1; TCRdb's D gene call, TRBD2, goes unchecked for lack of DNA. The CDR3 is 14 amino acids. The germline V gene has CDR1 DFQATT and CDR2 SNEGSKA (reference sequence). This CDR3 is CSASGTSGSSEQFF.

The CDR3 sequence: CASITGVAGENTGELFF. The chain is built from TRBV7-9 and TRBJ2-2; TCRdb gives TRBD2 as the D gene, but with no DNA this cannot be confirmed. Germline V lookup: CDR1 SEHNR, CDR2 FQNEAQ (reference sequence). CDR3 size: 17 residues.

This chain's CDR3 is CSAKGQLNSYEQYF. The genes are TRBV20-1 and TRBJ2-7; TCRdb returns TRBD1, unconfirmable since there is no DNA. The CDR3 runs 14 residues. Germline V gives CDR1 DFQATT, CDR2 SNEGSKA (reference sequence).

CDR3 in amino acids: CSARGREDHEQYF. The chain joins TRBV20-1 to TRBJ2-7; TCRdb's assignment of TRBD2 cannot be checked, as there is no DNA. The CDR3 length is 13 residues. The germline gives CDR1 DFQATT, CDR2 SNEGSKA (reference sequence).

The chain combines TRBV4-1 with TRBJ2-7; absent DNA, TCRdb's TRBD2 call cannot be checked. Germline CDR1 and CDR2: MGHRA and YSYEKL. The CDR3 consists of 15 residues. CDR3: CASSQVLAGTYEQYF.

Its frequency marks this clonotype as medium-sized. The genes are TRBV3-1 and TRBJ2-1; TCRdb picks TRBD2, but there is no DNA to check that call. There are 15 residues in the CDR3. CDR1 is LGHDT, CDR2 YNNKEL, per germline (reference sequence). This CDR3 is CASSQNLGAVDEQFF.

The chain has TRBV27 and TRBJ2-1; lacking DNA, the TRBD2 call made by TCRdb goes unchecked. The CDR3 runs 15 residues. Germline loops: CDR1 MNHEY, CDR2 SMNVEV (reference sequence). CDR3 region: CASSSRGSSYNEQFF.

V is TRBV7-9 and J is TRBJ2-5; TCRdb's assignment of TRBD1 cannot be checked, as there is no DNA. The CDR3 has 16 residues. Germline V gene data show CDR1 as SEHNR and CDR2 as FQNEAQ (reference sequence). The CDR3 loop reads CASSLLRDRARETQYF.

The rearrangement links TRBV19 to TRBJ2-3; the D call from TCRdb, TRBD2, cannot be confirmed without DNA. Germline-derived CDR1 and CDR2 are LNHDA and SQIVND (reference sequence). The CDR3 consists of 13 residues. CDR3: CAFPSGGTDTQYF.

This chain connects TRBV29-1 to TRBJ2-7. Germline V CDR1 and CDR2: SQVTM, ANQGSEA. This CDR3 contains 14 residues. CDR3 residues: CSVEDTGLGYEQYF.

The chain uses TRBV28 and TRBJ2-1; TCRdb returns TRBD2, unconfirmable since there is no DNA. The CDR3 length is 16 residues. In germline, CDR1 is MDHEN, CDR2 SYDVKM. The chain's CDR3 is CASSLAGRAAYNEQFF.

The chain recombines TRBV7-9 with TRBJ2-7; TCRdb calls TRBD1, which cannot be checked without DNA. From germline, CDR1 is SEHNR and CDR2 FQNEAQ (reference sequence). CDR3 length equals 15 residues. This chain's CDR3 is CASSSPGRGLYEQYF.

The chain links TRBV7-9 to TRBJ2-5. The germline gives CDR1 SEHNR, CDR2 FQNEAQ (reference sequence). The CDR3 extends over 17 amino acids. CDR3 sequence reads: CASSLDVGFSKEETQYF.

V usage is TRBV20-1 and J usage is TRBJ2-7; TCRdb's assignment of TRBD2 cannot be checked, as there is no DNA. The germline V gene has CDR1 DFQATT and CDR2 SNEGSKA (reference sequence). This CDR3 is 15 amino acids long. CDR3 region: CSARGTSGESYEQYF.

CDR3 in amino acids: CASLQANTGELFF. The chain carries TRBV2 and TRBJ2-2. The germline V gene encodes CDR1 SNHLY and CDR2 FYNNEI. The CDR3 has 13 residues.

The rearrangement uses TRBV12-3 or TRBV12-4 and TRBJ1-2; TCRdb selects TRBD1, and the lack of DNA leaves this call unchecked. The CDR3 runs 14 residues. This chain's CDR3 is CASQGGAPDYGYTF.

V is TRBV7-3 and J is TRBJ2-3; TCRdb's D gene call, TRBD2, goes unchecked for lack of DNA. Germline CDR1 SGHTA, CDR2 FQGTGA. The CDR3 consists of 17 residues. The CDR3 here is CASSAIGTPVPTDTQYF.

The genes are TRBV7-9 and TRBJ1-6; as DNA is missing, the TRBD1 call by TCRdb cannot be tested. Per germline, CDR1 SEHNR and CDR2 FQNEAQ (reference sequence). This CDR3 is 17 amino acids long. The CDR3 loop is CASSLQGVMTLVSPLHF.

The chain combines TRBV29-1 with TRBJ2-7; TCRdb lists TRBD1, though no DNA is available to test this call. Looked up from germline, CDR1 is SQVTM and CDR2 is ANQGSEA. CDR3 length equals 13 residues. The CDR3: CSVEGQVNYEQYF.

The chain couples TRBV4-1 to TRBJ1-4. Germline V lookup: CDR1 MGHRA, CDR2 YSYEKL. The CDR3 has 17 amino acids. The CDR3 reads CASSQRGLGGEGEKLFF.

The chain joins TRBV28 to TRBJ1-5; TCRdb names TRBD1, which stays unverified in the absence of DNA. Looked up from germline, CDR1 is MDHEN and CDR2 is SYDVKM. The CDR3 is 14 amino acids. Here the CDR3 reads CASSLLQGRQPQHF.

This sequence joins TRBV20-1 and TRBJ2-2; TCRdb outputs TRBD1, but without DNA this stays unchecked. From germline, CDR1 is DFQATT and CDR2 SNEGSKA (reference sequence). The CDR3 runs 17 residues. CDR3 amino acids: CSARDRYRVLNTGELFF.

The chain recombines TRBV6-2 or TRBV6-3 with TRBJ2-1; TCRdb calls TRBD1, which cannot be checked without DNA. Germline V gene lookup returns CDR1 MNHEY and CDR2 SVGEGT. This CDR3 comprises 15 residues. CDR3 region: CASSFGTGSRNEQFF.

This chain joins TRBV29-1 and TRBJ1-1. The CDR3 spans 13 residues. Germline V gene data show CDR1 as SQVTM and CDR2 as ANQGSEA. The CDR3 reads CSVGGSRDTEAFF.

The V and J genes are TRBV5-1 and TRBJ2-2. CDR1 and CDR2 (germline): SGHRS, YFSETQ. The CDR3 totals 13 residues. The CDR3 region is CASSSSFPGELFF.

The V gene is TRBV20-1, the J gene TRBJ2-2; TCRdb outputs TRBD1, but without DNA this stays unchecked. The CDR3 extends over 15 amino acids. In germline, CDR1 is DFQATT, CDR2 SNEGSKA (reference sequence). The CDR3 loop is CSAVPGQKNTGELFF.